These T cell receptor beta chains were read from a single sample in a study of OX40 agonist ivuxolimab in advanced cancers. The data were produced by immunoSEQ multiplex PCR, yet TCRdb's version contains in-frame clones alone and is incomplete. There are about 36,000 clones in the sample; around 80% occur only once, and over 8.5% lies in the top ten. The sequences come from CD4+ or CD8+ T cells sorted from blood, collected in a trial of the OX40 agonist ivuxolimab. These receptors all come from an adult with an advanced solid tumor such as melanoma, head and neck, liver or kidney cancer. CDR3s include the opening cysteine and the closing phenylalanine or tryptophan. The D gene is left open where the match is weak. Clone size is given for some rows only: seen once, a few or many times, or a class if the clone is expanded.

cdr3_aa cdr3_nt v_call d_call j_call clone_size
CASSQEYAGWTGELFF TGCGCCAGCAGCCAAGAGTATGCGGGGTGGACCGGGGAGCTGTTTTTT TRBV4-1 NA TRBJ2-2 NA
CASSLGTGTTNEQFF TGTGCCAGCAGCTTAGGAACCGGAACTACCAATGAGCAGTTCTTC TRBV7-8 NA TRBJ2-1 NA
CASSSPQGRTQPQHF TGTGCCAGCAGTTCGCCCCAGGGTAGAACTCAGCCCCAGCATTTT TRBV28 NA TRBJ1-5 NA
CASSLEGAGGYNEQFF TGTGCCAGCAGCTTAGAAGGAGCGGGGGGCTACAATGAGCAGTTCTTC TRBV11-2 TRBD2 TRBJ2-1 once
CASSPRDRGSSYNSPLHF TGTGCCAGCAGCCCGAGGGACAGGGGAAGCTCCTATAATTCACCCCTCCACTTT TRBV9 TRBD1 TRBJ1-6 NA
CASSIGSGGSNQETQYF TGTGCCAGTAGTATCGGTAGCGGGGGTTCTAACCAAGAGACCCAGTACTTC TRBV19 TRBD2 TRBJ2-5 NA
CASSLVLGRAGTGELFF TGTGCCAGCAGCTTAGTTCTCGGCCGAGCGGGCACCGGGGAGCTGTTTTTT TRBV11-2 NA TRBJ2-2 few
CASRTGGNSGNTIYF TGTGCCAGCAGGACAGGGGGGAACTCTGGAAACACCATATATTTT TRBV6-5 TRBD1 TRBJ1-3 NA
CASSSRLGGTMNTEAFF TGTGCCAGCAGCTCACGCCTTGGGGGAACCATGAACACTGAAGCTTTCTTT TRBV7-9 NA TRBJ1-1 NA
CASSPPQGSNSPLHF TGTGCCAGCTCACCACCCCAGGGAAGCAACTCACCCCTCCACTTT TRBV18 NA TRBJ1-6 once
CASSSVAGAGTQHF TGTGCCAGCAGTTCCGTGGCAGGCGCTGGGACCCAGCATTTT TRBV13 NA TRBJ1-5 NA
CASSLAAGESYNEQFF TGCGCCAGCAGCTTGGCGGCGGGGGAGTCCTACAATGAGCAGTTCTTC TRBV5-1 TRBD2 TRBJ2-1 NA
CASSLQTSGTYNEQFF TGCGCCAGCAGCTTACAAACTAGCGGAACCTACAATGAGCAGTTCTTC TRBV5-1 TRBD2 TRBJ2-1 NA
CASSLKGSNQPQHF TGTGCCAGCAGTTTAAAGGGCAGCAATCAGCCCCAGCATTTT TRBV28 NA TRBJ1-5 NA
CASNFPGGGETQYF TGTGCCAGCAACTTCCCGGGGGGCGGGGAGACCCAGTACTTC TRBV28 NA TRBJ2-5 NA
CASSQVDGGSPLHF TGCGCCAGCAGCCAAGTTGATGGGGGTTCACCCCTCCACTTT TRBV4-1 NA TRBJ1-6 NA
CASSSTPMTGGDTEAFF TGTGCCAGCAGCTCAACGCCGATGACAGGGGGAGACACTGAAGCTTTCTTT TRBV7-3 TRBD1 TRBJ1-1 NA
CASSGRGQALDGYTF TGTGCCAGCAGTGGCCGGGGGCAGGCGCTAGATGGCTACACCTTC TRBV28 NA TRBJ1-2 few
CASSQEVVGGGVTGELFF TGCGCCAGCAGCCAAGAAGTAGTAGGGGGAGGGGTCACCGGGGAGCTGTTTTTT TRBV4-1 NA TRBJ2-2 NA
CASRRDRGDSPLHF TGTGCCAGCAGACGGGACAGGGGAGATTCACCCCTCCACTTT TRBV6-5 TRBD1 TRBJ1-6 few
CASSESDYSNQPQHF TGTGCCAGCAGTGAATCGGATTATAGCAATCAGCCCCAGCATTTT TRBV6-1 NA TRBJ1-5 NA
CASSLSDSGSDTQYF TGTGCCAGCAGCTTATCAGACAGCGGGTCGGATACGCAGTATTTT TRBV11-2 NA TRBJ2-3 few
CAWSVLGTEAFF TGTGCCTGGAGTGTACTAGGGACTGAAGCTTTCTTT TRBV30 NA TRBJ1-1 NA